This T cell receptor (beta chain) was sequenced during a study of Graves' ophthalmopathy and Graves' hyperthyroidism. This clonotype was seen more than once but under ten times. Hyperthyroidism patients were newly diagnosed, ill under 2 months, and aged 18 to 65 years. Out of about 10 ml of fresh peripheral blood, PBMCs were obtained. For repertoire sequencing, the TCR beta CDR3 regions were amplified from RNA transcripts. Second-round multiplex PCR came after a first-round RT-PCR that employed HTBI primers. TCRdb re-analysed the multiplex PCR reads in MiXCR, keeping a single row per CDR3 protein. The sample lists hundreds of thousands of distinct CDR3 sequences, roughly 20% seen once, with about 6.6% in the top ten. The CDR3 is made up of 12 amino acids. V gave up 3 bases and J gave up 9 bases, with 12 bases separating them.

V and J are TRBV12-3 or TRBV12-4 and TRBJ2-7; perhaps TRBD2 as D (6 bases). Sequenced input: peripheral blood. This TCR was sampled from a woman aged 18-35 years with stable Graves' hyperthyroidism. Some clones in this sample may be carry-over from other donors' samples. CDR3 nucleotide sequence: TGTGCCAGCAGTTTCCCGGGAGCACTGCAGTACTTC. Amino acid sequence: CASSFPGALQYF.